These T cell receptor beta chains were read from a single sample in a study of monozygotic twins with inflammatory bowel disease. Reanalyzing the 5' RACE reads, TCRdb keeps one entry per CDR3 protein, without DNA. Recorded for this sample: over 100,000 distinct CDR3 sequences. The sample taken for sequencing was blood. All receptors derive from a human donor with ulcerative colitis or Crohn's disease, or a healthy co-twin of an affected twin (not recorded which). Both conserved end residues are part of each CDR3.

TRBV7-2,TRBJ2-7,CASTGSLGNYEQYF
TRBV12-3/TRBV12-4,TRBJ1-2,CASRPADYGYTF
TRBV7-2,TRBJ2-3,CASSPTQAVRFTDTQYF
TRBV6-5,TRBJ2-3,CASNRLSTDTQYF
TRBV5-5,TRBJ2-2,CASSLGPSGRSTGELFF
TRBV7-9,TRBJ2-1,CASSLVGLGNEQFF
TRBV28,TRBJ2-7,CASSSGWTDPTTWEQYF
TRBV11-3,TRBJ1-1,CASSSRDAEAFF
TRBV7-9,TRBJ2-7,CASQFYPYEQYF
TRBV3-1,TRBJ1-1,CASSRTVRRTEAFF
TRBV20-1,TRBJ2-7,CSARGARDYEQYF
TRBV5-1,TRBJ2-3,CASRAGGLSPYTDTQYF
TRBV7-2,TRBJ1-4,CASSLGRHDEKLFF
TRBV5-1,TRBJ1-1,CASSLGFGQGATEAFF
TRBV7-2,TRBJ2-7,CASSFNSGRLGYEQYF
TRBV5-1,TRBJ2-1,CASSFKGNNEQFF
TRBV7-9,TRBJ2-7,CASSPGYSDEQYF
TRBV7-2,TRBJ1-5,CASSLTVPQPQHF
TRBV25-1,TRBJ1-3,CASSDLQGGSGNTIYF
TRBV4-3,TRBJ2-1,CASSQGGPNSYNEQFF
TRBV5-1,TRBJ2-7,CASSPGQLIHEQYF
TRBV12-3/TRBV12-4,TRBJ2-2,CASSFGGGITGELFF
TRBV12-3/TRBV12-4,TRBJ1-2,CASSIGQGGGYGYTF
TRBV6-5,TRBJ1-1,CASSYSTGDTEAFF
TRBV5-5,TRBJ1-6,CASSRLGVYNSPLHF
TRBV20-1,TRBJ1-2,CSARGTGGADYGYTF
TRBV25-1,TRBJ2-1,CASSDFGGRASEQFF
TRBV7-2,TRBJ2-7,CASSLDRGRQYEQYF
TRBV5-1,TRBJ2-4,CASRWAQGRGDIQYF
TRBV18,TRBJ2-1,CASSPLNAGNEQFF
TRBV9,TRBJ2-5,CASSIWDSPSETQYF
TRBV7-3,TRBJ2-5,CASNLTGKEETQYF
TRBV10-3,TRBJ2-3,CAISPLAGGGTDTQYF
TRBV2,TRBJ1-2,CASSADRVAGYTF
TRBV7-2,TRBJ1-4,CASSIQGGDEKLFF
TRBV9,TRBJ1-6,CASSVGGTGVNSPLHF
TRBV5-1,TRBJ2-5,CASSLGTGLGETQYF
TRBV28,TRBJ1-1,CASSLWDRNTEAFF
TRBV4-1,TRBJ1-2,CASSQTGQGTYGYTF
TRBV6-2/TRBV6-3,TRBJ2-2,CASSYYRDRVGELFF
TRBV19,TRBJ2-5,CASSIGDNLEETQYF
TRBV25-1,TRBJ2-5,CASRSLRAQYF